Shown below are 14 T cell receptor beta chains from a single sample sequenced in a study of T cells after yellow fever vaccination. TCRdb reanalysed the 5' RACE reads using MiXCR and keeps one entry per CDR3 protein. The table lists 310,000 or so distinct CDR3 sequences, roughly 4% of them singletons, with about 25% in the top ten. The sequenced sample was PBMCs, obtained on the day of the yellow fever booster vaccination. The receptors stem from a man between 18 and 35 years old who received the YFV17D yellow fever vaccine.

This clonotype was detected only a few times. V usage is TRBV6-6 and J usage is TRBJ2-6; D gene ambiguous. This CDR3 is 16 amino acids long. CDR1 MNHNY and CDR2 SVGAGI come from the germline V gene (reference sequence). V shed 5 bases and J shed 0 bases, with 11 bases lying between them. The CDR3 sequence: CASSPTVISGANVLTF. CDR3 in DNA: TGTGCCAGCAGTCCCACAGTTATCTCTGGGGCCAACGTCCTGACTTTC.

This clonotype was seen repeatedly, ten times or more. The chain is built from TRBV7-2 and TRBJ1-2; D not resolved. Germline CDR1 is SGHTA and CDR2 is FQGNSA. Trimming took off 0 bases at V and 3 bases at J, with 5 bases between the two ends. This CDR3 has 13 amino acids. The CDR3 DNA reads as TGTGCCAGCAGCTTAGCGGCAGACTATGGCTACACCTTC. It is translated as CASSLAADYGYTF.

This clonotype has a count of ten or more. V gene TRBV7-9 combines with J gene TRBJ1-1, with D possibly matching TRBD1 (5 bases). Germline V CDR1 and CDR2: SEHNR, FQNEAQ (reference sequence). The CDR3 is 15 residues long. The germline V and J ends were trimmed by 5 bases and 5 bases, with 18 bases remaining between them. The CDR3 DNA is TGTGCCAGCAGCCGCGCCCGGTCGGGGGATACTGAAGCTTTCTTT. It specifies CASSRARSGDTEAFF.

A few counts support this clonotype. This CDR3 reads CASSSRDDTDTQYF. For the CDR3, the DNA is TGTGCCAGCAGCAGCCGGGACGACACAGATACGCAGTATTTT. The rearrangement links TRBV7-9 to TRBJ2-3; D might be TRBD1 or TRBD2, each matching 5 bases. The CDR3 runs 14 residues. Trimming pared 5 bases from V and 2 bases from J, leaving 11 bases between. CDR1 SEHNR and CDR2 FQNEAQ come from the germline V gene (reference sequence).

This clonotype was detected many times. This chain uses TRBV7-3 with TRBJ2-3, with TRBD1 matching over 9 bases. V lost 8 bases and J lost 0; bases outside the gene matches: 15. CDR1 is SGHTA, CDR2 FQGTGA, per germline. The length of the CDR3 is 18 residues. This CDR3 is CASQPRGAGTGSTDTQYF. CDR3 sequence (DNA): TGTGCCAGCCAACCAAGGGGAGCCGGGACAGGGAGCACAGATACGCAGTATTTT.

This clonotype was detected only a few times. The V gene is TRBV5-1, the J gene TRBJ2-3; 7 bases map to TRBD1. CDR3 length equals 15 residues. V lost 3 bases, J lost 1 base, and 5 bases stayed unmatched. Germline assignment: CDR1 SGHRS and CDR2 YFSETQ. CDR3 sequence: CASSSGQLRTDTQYF. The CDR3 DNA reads TGCGCCAGCAGCTCGGGACAGCTCCGCACAGATACGCAGTATTTT.

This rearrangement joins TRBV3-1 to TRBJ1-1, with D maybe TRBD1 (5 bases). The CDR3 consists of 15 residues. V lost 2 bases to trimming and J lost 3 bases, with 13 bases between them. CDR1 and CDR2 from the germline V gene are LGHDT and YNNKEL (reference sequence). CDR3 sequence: CASSQPAGTYTEAFF. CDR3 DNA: TGTGCCAGCAGCCAACCGGCAGGGACGTACACTGAAGCTTTCTTT.

CDR3 in DNA: TGTGCCAGCAGCGTAGTAGGGGGCTCCTACAATGAGCAGTTCTTC. Translation gives CASSVVGGSYNEQFF. The chain recombines TRBV9 with TRBJ2-1; D is perhaps TRBD1 (6 bases). This CDR3 contains 15 residues. V gave up 0 bases and J gave up 0 bases, with 7 bases separating them. Germline V gives CDR1 SGDLS, CDR2 YYNGEE.

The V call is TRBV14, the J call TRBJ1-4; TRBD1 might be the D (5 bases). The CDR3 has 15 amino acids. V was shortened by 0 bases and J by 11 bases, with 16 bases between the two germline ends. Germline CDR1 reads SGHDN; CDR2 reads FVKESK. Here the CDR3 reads CASSQDRRGPRKLFF. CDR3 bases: TGTGCCAGCAGCCAAGATAGGCGGGGCCCTCGGAAACTGTTTTTT.

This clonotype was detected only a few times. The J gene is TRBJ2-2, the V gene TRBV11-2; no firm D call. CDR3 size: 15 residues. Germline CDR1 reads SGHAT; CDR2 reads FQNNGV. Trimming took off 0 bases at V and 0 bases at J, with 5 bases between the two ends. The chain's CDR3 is CASSLDTANTGELFF. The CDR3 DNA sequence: TGTGCCAGCAGCTTAGATACAGCGAACACCGGGGAGCTGTTTTTT.

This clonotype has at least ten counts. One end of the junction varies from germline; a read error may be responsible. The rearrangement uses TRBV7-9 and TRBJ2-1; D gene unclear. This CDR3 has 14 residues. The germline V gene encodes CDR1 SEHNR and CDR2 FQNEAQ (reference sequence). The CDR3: CASSHLSRRRPADF. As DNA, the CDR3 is TGTGCCAGCAGCCATTTGTCTAGGCGACGGCCCGCCGACTTC. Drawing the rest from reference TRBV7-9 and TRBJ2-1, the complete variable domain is DTGVSQNPRHKITKRGQNVTFRCDPISEHNRLYWYRQTLGQGPEFLTYFQNEAQLEKSRLLSDRFSAERPKGSFSTLEIQRTEQGDSAMYLCASSHLSRRRPADFGPGTRLTVL.

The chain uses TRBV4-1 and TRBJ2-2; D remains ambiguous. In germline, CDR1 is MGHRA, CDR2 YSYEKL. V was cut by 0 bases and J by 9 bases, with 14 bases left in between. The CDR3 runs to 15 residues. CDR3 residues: CASSQDEKPHRELFF. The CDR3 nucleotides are TGCGCCAGCAGCCAAGACGAGAAACCTCACCGGGAGCTGTTTTTT.

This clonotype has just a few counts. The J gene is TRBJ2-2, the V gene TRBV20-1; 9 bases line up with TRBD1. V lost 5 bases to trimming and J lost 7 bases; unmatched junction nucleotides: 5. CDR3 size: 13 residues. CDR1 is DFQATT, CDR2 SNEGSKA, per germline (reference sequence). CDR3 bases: TGCAGTGCTCACAGGGGGCCCGTCGGGGAGCTGTTTTTT. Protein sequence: CSAHRGPVGELFF.

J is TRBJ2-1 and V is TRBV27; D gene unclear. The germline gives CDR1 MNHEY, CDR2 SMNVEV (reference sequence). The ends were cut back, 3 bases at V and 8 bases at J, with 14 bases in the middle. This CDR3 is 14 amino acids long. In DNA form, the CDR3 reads TGTGCCAGCAGTTTTATGGTCACGCGAGATGAGCAGTTCTTC. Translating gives CASSFMVTRDEQFF.